This T cell receptor (beta chain) was profiled in a study of T cell responses to AZD1222 COVID-19 vaccine. General study results and limits: Spike was spanned by vaccine-associated CD4 TCRs, which were dominant at 160-218 and 743-854.

The repertoire was sequenced with immunoSEQ multiplex PCR; TCRdb's copy has only in-frame clones and lacks some. The sample has more than 95,000 clones, approximately 90% seen once. Comments on this clone: The antigen is undetermined.

Trimming removed 4 bases at V and 6 bases at J, with 16 bases between. Germline-derived CDR1 and CDR2 are LGHNA and YNFKEQ. CDR3 length: 14 amino acids. The receptor was derived from an adult in good health. Sequencing was performed on peripheral blood, taken on day 0 of AZD1222 vaccination. J is TRBJ2-7 and V is TRBV4-2, with D possibly being TRBD1 or TRBD2 (5 bases each). This CDR3 reads CASSRPGPSAEQYF. The CDR3 DNA reads as TGTGCCAGCAGCCGCCCGGGACCTTCAGCCGAGCAGTACTTC.